This paragraph covers one T cell receptor beta chain sequence. Other DNA sequences in the sample encode the same CDR3. Terminally differentiated effector memory CD45RA+ cells were excluded by CCR7 positive selection of CD45RO-negative cells. This CDR3 is built from 15 residues. CDR1 SGDLS and CDR2 YYNGEE come from the germline V gene. V dropped 0 bases and J dropped 2 bases, with 8 bases sitting between them. The protocol was immunoSEQ multiplex PCR, while the TCRdb copy is restricted to in-frame clones and leaves out a portion. Altogether about 2.1 million clones are present, around 93% being singletons, with the ten largest covering more than 1.5%. The sample is drawn from a study of shared clonotypes between healthy human individuals.

The sequenced material came from naive CD8+ T cells from PBMCs. The chain links TRBV9 to TRBJ1-4; D might be TRBD1 (6 bases). The origin of this receptor is a man younger than 35 in good health. Some clones in this sample may be carry-over from other donors' samples. In DNA, the CDR3 is TGTGCCAGCAGCGTAGGGGGGGCGACTAATGAAAAACTGTTTTTT. Translating gives CASSVGGATNEKLFF. The whole variable domain, filled in from reference TRBV9 and TRBJ1-4, reads DSGVTQTPKHLITATGQRVTLRCSPRSGDLSVYWYQQSLDQGLQFLIQYYNGEERAKGNILERFSAQQFPDLHSELNLSSLELGDSALYFCASSVGGATNEKLFFGSGTQLSVL.